The 25 T cell receptor beta chains below come from one sample, sequenced in a study of identifying expanded T cells in peripheral blood. Clones were read by immunoSEQ multiplex PCR, and TCRdb kept only the in-frame ones, dropping some. The table lists 55,000 to 80,000 clones, about 80% of them singletons, with about 19% in the top ten. The material sequenced was blood. The receptors originated from a person between 18 and 75 years old in good health.

This clone showed up just a few times. V gene TRBV7-9 combines with J gene TRBJ1-6; TRBD1 is a possible D gene (5 bases). V lost 10 bases and J lost 4, with 8 bases in between. Germline V lookup: CDR1 SEHNR, CDR2 FQNEAQ (reference sequence). The CDR3 spans 12 residues. The CDR3 loop is CAIPGYNSPLHF. In nucleotides, the CDR3 is TGTGCCATCCCAGGGTATAATTCACCCCTCCACTTT.

The chain links TRBV11-3 to TRBJ2-1, with a possible D match to TRBD2 (6 bases). The CDR3 loop spans 16 amino acids. Trimming took 5 bases from V and 0 from J, leaving 14 bases between them. CDR1 SGHNT and CDR2 YENEEA come from the germline V gene. CDR3 coding DNA: TGTGCCAGCAGCGGTGGCGGGACCCGCTCCTACAATGAGCAGTTCTTC. Translation gives CASSGGGTRSYNEQFF.

The J gene is TRBJ2-5, the V gene TRBV14, with 9 bases identical to TRBD2. V dropped 2 bases and J dropped 5; count of bases not matched to a gene: 15. There are 18 residues in the CDR3. Per the germline V gene, CDR1 is SGHDN and CDR2 is FVKESK. The CDR3 is CASSQTSQVREGMETQYF. The DNA of the CDR3 is TGTGCCAGCAGCCAAACCTCCCAGGTGCGGGAGGGGATGGAGACCCAGTACTTC.

The chain couples TRBV5-1 to TRBJ2-1; tentative D call: TRBD2 (5 bases). There are 14 residues in the CDR3. Deletions cut 8 bases from V and 0 bases from J, with 12 bases between. Germline V lookup: CDR1 SGHRS, CDR2 YFSETQ. The DNA of the CDR3 is TGCGCCAGTCATTGGAGGAGCTCCTACAATGAGCAGTTCTTC. Translation gives CASHWRSSYNEQFF.

This clone was seen a few times. The chain couples TRBV5-4 to TRBJ1-6; possible D gene TRBD1, 5 bases. There are 14 residues in the CDR3. V lost 4 bases and J 11 bases, leaving 16 bases between the germline ends. Germline V gene sequence: CDR1 SGHNT, CDR2 YYREEE (reference sequence). Here the CDR3 DNA reads TGTGCCAGCAGCCCCAGGGAGGGTGCTGCACCCCTCCACTTT. It translates to CASSPREGAAPLHF.

The chain combines TRBV6-5 with TRBJ2-3, with 7 bases fitting TRBD2. The CDR3 runs 15 residues. CDR1 MNHEY and CDR2 SVGAGI come from the germline V gene. Trimming at V came to 5 bases and at J to 1 base, leaving 6 bases not matched to a gene. This CDR3 is CASSPGGSRTDTQYF. The CDR3 coding sequence is TGTGCCAGCAGTCCCGGGGGGTCACGCACAGATACGCAGTATTTT.

This clone appeared a single time. J is TRBJ2-1 and V is TRBV20-1; unclear D gene. The CDR3 contains 11 residues. V was trimmed by 2 bases and J by 10 bases, leaving 9 bases between them. Germline CDR1 and CDR2: DFQATT and SNEGSKA (reference sequence). The CDR3 region is CSARTGPEQFF. The CDR3 region has the DNA TGCAGTGCTAGAACCGGCCCCGAGCAGTTCTTC.

In its sample, this clone was seen a few times. The chain employs TRBV2 and TRBJ1-2; D is ambiguous. The CDR3 extends over 16 amino acids. CDR1 and CDR2 from the germline V gene are SNHLY and FYNNEI. The V end was cut by 2 bases, the J end by 1 base, with 14 bases between. The CDR3 DNA reads as TGTGCCAGCAGTGAATTGGTTGGGCGTCTTAACTATGGCTACACCTTC. Translated: CASSELVGRLNYGYTF.

The chain links TRBV5-1 to TRBJ2-7, with TRBD1 matching 9 bases. Looked up from germline, CDR1 is SGHRS and CDR2 is YFSETQ. CDR3 length: 14 residues. J gave up 3 bases and V 2 bases, and 3 bases lay outside the gene matches. The CDR3 spells CASSFGQGFYEQYF. CDR3 in DNA: TGCGCCAGCAGCTTCGGACAGGGGTTCTACGAGCAGTACTTC.

The chain combines TRBV5-8 with TRBJ2-5, with D perhaps TRBD1 (5 bases). V lost 1 base and J lost 2, with 9 bases in between. Germline lookup yields CDR1 SGHTS and CDR2 YDEGEE. The CDR3 loop spans 14 amino acids. CDR3 sequence reads: CASSLIDSQETQYF. The CDR3 region has the DNA TGTGCCAGCAGCTTGATCGACAGTCAAGAGACCCAGTACTTC.

This chain joins TRBV7-8 and TRBJ1-1; no reliable D call. The V gene's germline CDR1 is SGHVS and CDR2 FQNEAQ. The CDR3 is made up of 13 amino acids. Trimming removed 5 bases from V and 11 bases from J, with 18 bases in between. The CDR3 nucleotides are TGTGCCAGCAGCCCTGAGGGTCTGGGTGTGGCTTTCTTT. This translates into CASSPEGLGVAFF. Variable domain in full (rest from reference TRBV7-8 and TRBJ1-1): GAGVSQSPRYKVAKRGQDVALRCDPISGHVSLFWYQQALGQGPEFLTYFQNEAQLDKSGLPSDRFFAERPEGSVSTLKIQRTQQEDSAVYLCASSPEGLGVAFFGQGTRLTVV.

V gene TRBV10-2 combines with J gene TRBJ2-7; 12 bases align to TRBD2. The CDR3 spans 13 residues. V lost 3 bases, J lost 8 bases, and 2 bases stayed unmatched. Looked up from germline, CDR1 is WSHSY and CDR2 is SAAADI. CDR3 sequence (DNA): TGCGCCAGCAGTGAACTAGCGGGAGGCCAGCAGTACTTC. It is translated as CASSELAGGQQYF.

A single count supports this clone. This rearrangement joins TRBV5-6 to TRBJ2-1, with no clear D. V was pared by 4 bases and J by 8 bases, with 7 bases between. Germline V gene lookup returns CDR1 SGHDT and CDR2 YYEEEE. This CDR3 has 11 amino acids. The CDR3 region is CASSVLDEQFF. CDR3 DNA sequence: TGTGCCAGCAGCGTCCTCGATGAGCAGTTCTTC.

The chain has TRBV19 and TRBJ2-1, with a tentative D call TRBD2 (7 bases). The germline V and J ends were trimmed by 5 bases and 6 bases, with 17 bases remaining between them. Germline assignment: CDR1 LNHDA and CDR2 SQIVND (reference sequence). CDR3 length: 15 residues. The CDR3 region is CASSSEGGYLNEQFF. The CDR3 nucleotides read TGTGCCAGTAGTTCGGAGGGGGGGTATCTCAATGAGCAGTTCTTC.

The rearrangement uses TRBV6-1 and TRBJ2-1; either TRBD1 or TRBD2 may fit D (5 bases each). This CDR3 is 15 amino acids long. Trimming removed 2 bases from V and 7 bases from J, with 15 bases in between. Germline V gene data show CDR1 as MNHNS and CDR2 as SASEGT. The CDR3 spells CASSESGPEWNEQFF. The CDR3 bases are TGTGCCAGCAGTGAATCGGGGCCCGAGTGGAATGAGCAGTTCTTC.

V usage is TRBV7-6 and J usage is TRBJ2-3, with 9 bases lining up with TRBD2. The CDR3 is 16 residues long. Germline CDR1 reads SGHVS; CDR2 reads FNYEAQ. With V trimmed by 2 bases and J by 5 bases, 8 bases remained unmatched. The DNA for the CDR3 is TGTGCCAGCAGCTTACGCGGCGGGGGGGCCAAAGATACGCAGTATTTT. Its protein product is CASSLRGGGAKDTQYF.

The chain has TRBV7-2 and TRBJ2-1, with D hard to call. Trimming shortened V by 1 base and J by 7 bases, and 17 bases separated the two germline ends. This CDR3 contains 16 residues. Looked up from germline, CDR1 is SGHTA and CDR2 is FQGNSA. The CDR3 nucleotides are TGTGCCAGCAGCTTAGTTAGGGCCCAGATGGGGAATGAGCAGTTCTTC. This gives the protein CASSLVRAQMGNEQFF.

J is TRBJ2-3 and V is TRBV9; 7 bases are a match to TRBD1. The CDR3 is 14 residues long. Trimming removed 10 bases from V and 1 base from J; junction bases left unmatched: 9. Looked up from germline, CDR1 is SGDLS and CDR2 is YYNGEE. CDR3 bases: TGTGCCGGATCAAAAGGGACAGGCACAGATACGCAGTATTTT. Its translation: CAGSKGTGTDTQYF.

The gene calls are TRBV6-1 and TRBJ1-5; no reliable D call. The V gene lost 8 bases and the J gene lost 2 bases, with 16 bases spanning the gap. CDR1 is MNHNS and CDR2 is SASEGT in the germline V gene. This CDR3 spans 15 amino acids. The CDR3 loop is CASYLGQQGNQPQHF. The CDR3, as DNA: TGTGCCAGCTACCTAGGGCAGCAGGGCAATCAGCCCCAGCATTTT.

The chain couples TRBV21-1 to TRBJ2-1; the DNA was not used to check the table's D call, TRBD1. TRBV21-1 is flagged as a pseudogene. This CDR3 spans 17 amino acids. CDR3 in amino acids: CASSPMSRQGVGNEQFF. The CDR3 DNA reads TGTGCCAGCAGCCCTATGTCACGACAGGGGGTTGGGAATGAGCAGTTCTTC.

V is TRBV7-9 and J is TRBJ2-1; D possibly uses TRBD1 or TRBD2 (5 bases each). Trimming cost V 3 bases and J 6 bases, with 12 bases left between them. Germline V CDR1 and CDR2: SEHNR, FQNEAQ (reference sequence). CDR3 size: 14 residues. CDR3 DNA: TGTGCCAGCAGCTTGGCGGGTGGGGGCAATGAGCAGTTCTTC. It yields the protein CASSLAGGGNEQFF.

This clone was seen a handful of times. The chain recombines TRBV6-5 with TRBJ1-6, with no clear D. From germline, CDR1 is MNHEY and CDR2 SVGAGI. V was clipped by 5 bases and J by 9 bases, with 8 bases between them. The CDR3 sequence is 12 residues long. The CDR3 here is CASSATGSPLHF. CDR3 nucleotide sequence: TGTGCCAGCAGTGCGACTGGTTCACCCCTCCACTTT.

The chain has TRBV12-2 and TRBJ2-3. TRBV12-2 represents a pseudogene. This CDR3 has 17 amino acids. DNA for the CDR3: TGTGCAAGTCGCTTCACCGGGACGGCTGGATTCACAGATACGCAGTATTTT. Its protein product is CASRFTGTAGFTDTQYF.

The DNA for the CDR3 is TGTGCCAGCAGCCAAGGCTACGGGGGCCCCGGGGAGCTGTTTTTT. It encodes CASSQGYGGPGELFF. The V gene is TRBV4-2, the J gene TRBJ2-2; the D call may be TRBD1 or TRBD2 (6 bases each). The CDR3 spans 15 residues. CDR1 is LGHNA, CDR2 YNFKEQ, per germline. V was clipped by 1 base and J by 6 bases, with 12 bases between them.

The chain uses TRBV5-1 and TRBJ1-2; D is unclear. Germline V gives CDR1 SGHRS, CDR2 YFSETQ. V shed 3 bases and J shed 5 bases, with 5 bases lying between them. This CDR3 is built from 11 residues. CDR3 sequence: CASSYGYGYTF. Written as DNA, the CDR3 is TGCGCCAGCAGCTACGGGTATGGCTACACCTTC.